This T cell receptor beta chain was obtained from a study of T cells in Graves' hyperthyroidism and ophthalmopathy. TCR beta CDR3 sequences were amplified from RNA transcripts. Primed by the HTBI set, a first-round RT-PCR was run on the TCR CDR3. TCRdb itself ran the multiplex PCR reads through MiXCR, one entry per CDR3 protein. This repertoire shows about 590,000 distinct CDR3 sequences, roughly 14% found once; its top ten account for around 7.5%. Germline V CDR1 and CDR2: MNHNS, SASEGT. This CDR3 comprises 13 residues. V gave up 6 bases and J gave up 6 bases, with 11 bases separating them. V gene TRBV6-1 combines with J gene TRBJ2-2; perhaps TRBD2 as D (5 bases). This TCR derives from a woman in her 30s with Graves' hyperthyroidism. Sequenced sample: blood. CDR3 coding DNA: TGTGCCAGCAGACCAACTAGTGCCGGGGAGCTGTTTTTT. Protein sequence: CASRPTSAGELFF.